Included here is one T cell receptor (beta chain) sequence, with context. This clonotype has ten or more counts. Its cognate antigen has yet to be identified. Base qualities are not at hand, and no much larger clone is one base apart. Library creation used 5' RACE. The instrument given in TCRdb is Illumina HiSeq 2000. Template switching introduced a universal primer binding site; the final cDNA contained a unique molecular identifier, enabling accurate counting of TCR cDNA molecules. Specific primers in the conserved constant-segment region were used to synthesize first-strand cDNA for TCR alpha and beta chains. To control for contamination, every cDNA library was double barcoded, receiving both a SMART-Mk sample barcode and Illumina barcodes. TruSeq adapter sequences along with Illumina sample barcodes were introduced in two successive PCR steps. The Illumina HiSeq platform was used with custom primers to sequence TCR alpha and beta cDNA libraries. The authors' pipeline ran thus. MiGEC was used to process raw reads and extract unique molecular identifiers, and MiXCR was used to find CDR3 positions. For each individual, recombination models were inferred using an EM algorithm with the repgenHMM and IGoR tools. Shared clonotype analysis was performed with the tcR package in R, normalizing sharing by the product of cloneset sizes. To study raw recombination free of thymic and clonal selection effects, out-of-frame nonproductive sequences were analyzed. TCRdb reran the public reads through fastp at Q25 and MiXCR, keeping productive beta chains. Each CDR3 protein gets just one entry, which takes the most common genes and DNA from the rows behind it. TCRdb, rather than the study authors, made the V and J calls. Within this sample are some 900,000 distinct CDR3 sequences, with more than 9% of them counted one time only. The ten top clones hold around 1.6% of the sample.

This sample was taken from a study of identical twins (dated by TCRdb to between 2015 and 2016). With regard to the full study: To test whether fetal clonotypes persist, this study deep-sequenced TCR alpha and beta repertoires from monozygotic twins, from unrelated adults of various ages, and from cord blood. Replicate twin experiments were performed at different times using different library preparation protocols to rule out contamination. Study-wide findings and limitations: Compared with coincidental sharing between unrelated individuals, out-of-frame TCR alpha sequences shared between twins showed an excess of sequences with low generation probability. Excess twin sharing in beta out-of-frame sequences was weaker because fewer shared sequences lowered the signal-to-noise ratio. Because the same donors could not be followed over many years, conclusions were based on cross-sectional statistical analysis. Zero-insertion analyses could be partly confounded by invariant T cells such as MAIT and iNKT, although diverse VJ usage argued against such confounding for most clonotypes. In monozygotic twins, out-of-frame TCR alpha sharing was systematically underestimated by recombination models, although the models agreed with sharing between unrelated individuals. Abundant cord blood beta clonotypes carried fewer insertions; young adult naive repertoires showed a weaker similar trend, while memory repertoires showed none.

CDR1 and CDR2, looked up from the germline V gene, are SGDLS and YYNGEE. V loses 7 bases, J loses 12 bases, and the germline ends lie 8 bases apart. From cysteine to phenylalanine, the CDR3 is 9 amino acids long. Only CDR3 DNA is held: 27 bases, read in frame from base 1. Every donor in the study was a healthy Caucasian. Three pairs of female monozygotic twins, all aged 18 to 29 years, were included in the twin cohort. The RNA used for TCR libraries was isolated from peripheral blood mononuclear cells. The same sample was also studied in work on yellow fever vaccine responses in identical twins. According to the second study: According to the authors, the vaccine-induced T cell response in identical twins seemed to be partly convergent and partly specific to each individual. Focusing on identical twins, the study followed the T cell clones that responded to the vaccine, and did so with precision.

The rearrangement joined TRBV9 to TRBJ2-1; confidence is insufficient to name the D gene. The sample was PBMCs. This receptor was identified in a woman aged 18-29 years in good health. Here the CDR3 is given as CASVSVQFF. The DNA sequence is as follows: TGTGCCAGCGTCTCGGTGCAGTTCTTC.